Shown below are 24 T cell receptor beta chains from a single sample sequenced in a study of blood T cell repertoires in COVID-19. TCRdb's table, derived via immunoSEQ multiplex PCR, lists solely in-frame clones and lacks some. The data show 200,000 to 250,000 clones, nearly 90% seen once. Material for sequencing was PBMCs or T cells enriched from blood (not recorded which). Receptors were obtained from a young man who had been exposed to COVID-19.

The chain recombines TRBV30 with TRBJ2-2; 8 nucleotides match TRBD1. CDR3 size: 13 residues. The V segment lost 0 bases and the J segment 6 bases; nucleotides outside the gene matches: 0. The germline V gene encodes CDR1 GTSNPN and CDR2 SVGIG (reference sequence). CDR3 sequence: CAWSVQGAGELFF. As DNA, the CDR3 is TGTGCCTGGAGTGTACAGGGGGCCGGGGAGCTGTTTTTT.

This chain joins TRBV30 and TRBJ1-2; 7 bases match TRBD1. The V gene's germline CDR1 is GTSNPN and CDR2 SVGIG (reference sequence). This CDR3 spans 14 amino acids. The J segment lost 4 bases and the V segment lost 3 bases, leaving 8 bases of the junction unmatched. The CDR3 sequence is CAWSQGQSAYGYTF. As DNA, the CDR3 is TGTGCCTGGAGCCAGGGACAGTCAGCCTATGGCTACACCTTC.

The chain uses TRBV30 and TRBJ1-1, with no clear D. From germline, CDR1 is GTSNPN and CDR2 SVGIG (reference sequence). CDR3 length: 10 residues. CDR3 amino acids: CGSGATEAFF. The DNA for the CDR3 is TGTGGGTCGGGTGCCACTGAAGCTTTCTTT.

The chain carries TRBV3-1 (or the pseudogene TRBV3-2) and TRBJ1-4, with unresolved D. The CDR3 runs to 13 residues. V lost 4 bases, J lost 6 bases, and 9 bases lay in between. Germline V gene lookup returns CDR1 LGHDT and CDR2 YNNKEL (reference sequence). In DNA, the CDR3 is TGTGCCAGCAGCCGGAGGCCGGATGAAAAACTGTTTTTT. It encodes CASSRRPDEKLFF.

This clone was recorded once. The chain couples TRBV7-3 to TRBJ2-2, with 7 positions matching TRBD1. This CDR3 has 15 residues. The V gene end was trimmed by 5 bases and the J gene end by 5 bases; junction bases not matched to a gene: 8. Germline-derived CDR1 and CDR2 are SGHTA and FQGTGA. DNA of the CDR3: TGTGCCAGCAGCCGGATTAGGGGGCCGACCGGGGAGCTGTTTTTT. Translated, it gives CASSRIRGPTGELFF.

V gene TRBV5-6 combines with J gene TRBJ2-7; 7 bases map to TRBD2. CDR1 and CDR2 from the germline V gene are SGHDT and YYEEEE. V trimming: 3 bases; J trimming: 0 bases; junction bases outside the gene matches: 6. CDR3 length equals 15 residues. The DNA of the CDR3 is TGTGCCAGCAGCTCACTCGGGGGGACCTCCTACGAGCAGTACTTC. Its translation is CASSSLGGTSYEQYF.

The chain recombines TRBV29-1 with TRBJ2-7, with D possibly TRBD2 on 5 matching bases. V gave up 0 bases and J gave up 7 bases, with 13 bases separating them. The CDR3 spans 13 residues. Germline V gene sequence: CDR1 SQVTM, CDR2 ANQGSEA. In DNA form, the CDR3 reads TGCAGCGTTGAAGAAGAAGGTCCGGGAGAGCAGTACTTC. Its protein product is CSVEEEGPGEQYF.

The chain combines TRBV6-5 with TRBJ1-5, with 9 positions matching TRBD1. The CDR3 extends over 13 amino acids. Germline V CDR1 and CDR2: MNHEY, SVGAGI. V was clipped by 6 bases and J by 4 bases; unmatched bases: 1. This chain's CDR3 is CASRTGGNQPQHF. The CDR3 coding sequence is TGTGCCAGCAGGACAGGGGGAAATCAGCCCCAGCATTTT.

V and J are TRBV4-1 and TRBJ1-6; 12 positions match TRBD1. The trim removed 4 bases at V and 9 bases at J, leaving 4 bases unmatched. The germline V gene encodes CDR1 MGHRA and CDR2 YSYEKL. There are 15 residues in the CDR3. DNA for the CDR3: TGCGCCAGCAGCCTTGGGGGACAGGGGGCTTCACCCCTCCACTTT. Amino acid sequence: CASSLGGQGASPLHF.

This clone was observed once. The chain joins TRBV20-1 to TRBJ1-5; D gene uncertain. CDR3 length: 13 amino acids. Germline V lookup: CDR1 DFQATT, CDR2 SNEGSKA (reference sequence). V was pared by 3 bases and J by 5 bases, with 11 bases between. CDR3 loop: CSASNGFDQPQHF. For the CDR3, the DNA is TGCAGTGCTAGTAACGGGTTTGATCAGCCCCAGCATTTT.

The chain recombines TRBV10-2 with TRBJ1-1, with D uncertain. This CDR3 is 14 amino acids long. Trimming took 5 bases from V and 4 from J, leaving 14 bases between them. Germline assignment: CDR1 WSHSY and CDR2 SAAADI. CDR3 region: CASSYSHAGTEAFF. The CDR3 nucleotides read TGCGCCAGCAGTTACAGTCATGCGGGCACTGAAGCTTTCTTT.

This chain joins TRBV6-4 and TRBJ2-3; 8 bases map to TRBD2. The CDR3 sequence is 15 residues long. The V gene end was trimmed by 0 bases and the J gene end by 2 bases; junction bases not matched to a gene: 1. Germline V gene sequence: CDR1 MRHNA, CDR2 SNTAGT. CDR3 protein: CASSDSRGDTDTQYF. CDR3 DNA: TGTGCCAGCAGTGACTCGCGGGGGGACACAGATACGCAGTATTTT.

The chain is built from TRBV7-6 and TRBJ1-1; D perhaps matches TRBD1 (5 bases). Between the trimmed V and J ends, which lost 5 bases and 1 base, there was a span of 17 bases. Germline V gene sequence: CDR1 SGHVS, CDR2 FNYEAQ. The CDR3 sequence is 16 residues long. The CDR3: CASSPLRGQQNTEAFF. CDR3 nucleotide sequence: TGTGCCAGCAGCCCCTTACGAGGACAACAGAACACTGAAGCTTTCTTT. Using reference TRBV7-6 and TRBJ1-1 for the parts outside the CDR3, the full variable domain is GAGVSQSPRYKVTKRGQDVALRCDPISGHVSLYWYRQALGQGPEFLTYFNYEAQQDKSGLPNDRFSAERPEGSISTLTIQRTEQRDSAMYRCASSPLRGQQNTEAFFGQGTRLTVV.

This clone occurred once. J is TRBJ2-7 and V is TRBV29-1, with TRBD1 identical over 9 bases. Looked up from germline, CDR1 is SQVTM and CDR2 is ANQGSEA. After removal of 5 bases from V and 0 bases from J, the junction contained 2 bases not matched to a gene. This CDR3 contains 13 residues. The CDR3 protein is CSVMTGGSYEQYF. In DNA form, the CDR3 reads TGCAGCGTTATGACAGGGGGCTCCTACGAGCAGTACTTC.

V gene TRBV5-6 combines with J gene TRBJ1-2; 7 bases match TRBD1. The CDR3 is made up of 14 amino acids. CDR1 is SGHDT and CDR2 is YYEEEE in the germline V gene. J was trimmed by 6 bases and V by 4 bases; bases with no gene match: 9. The CDR3 DNA is TGTGCCAGCAGCACCTCAGGGGGAAGGCATGGCTACACCTTC. It translates to CASSTSGGRHGYTF.

The chain joins TRBV21-1 to TRBJ1-1; the D call in the table, TRBD1, was not verified against the DNA. TRBV21-1 is a known pseudogene. This CDR3 spans 14 amino acids. CDR3 DNA: TGTGCCAGCAGCAACAGGGGGCTTGGCACTGAAGCTTTCTTT. It yields the protein CASSNRGLGTEAFF.

This chain joins TRBV2 and TRBJ2-2; D is possibly TRBD1 (5 bases). V lost 7 bases to trimming and J lost 6 bases, with 12 bases between them. Germline V gene sequence: CDR1 SNHLY, CDR2 FYNNEI. The CDR3 has 13 amino acids. In nucleotides, the CDR3 is TGTGCCAGCAATAAAGGGGCTGCCGGGGAGCTGTTTTTT. It encodes CASNKGAAGELFF.

This chain links TRBV5-1 with TRBJ1-1, with a weak D call TRBD1 (6 bases). The CDR3 loop spans 16 amino acids. Trimming left V 4 bases short and J 0 bases short, with 16 bases between. Germline-derived CDR1 and CDR2 are SGHRS and YFSETQ. In DNA, the CDR3 is TGCGCCAGCAGCCTGAGACAGGTAACATTGAACACTGAAGCTTTCTTT. This sequence encodes CASSLRQVTLNTEAFF.

CDR3 protein: CASSLFPVDEKLFF. CDR3 nucleotide sequence: TGTGCCAGCAGCTTGTTTCCCGTCGATGAAAAACTGTTTTTT. The chain employs TRBV5-4 and TRBJ1-4; D gene ambiguous. This CDR3 has 14 amino acids. Per the germline V gene, CDR1 is SGHNT and CDR2 is YYREEE (reference sequence). V was pared by 1 base and J by 6 bases, with 10 bases between.

The genes are TRBV19 and TRBJ2-5; D might be TRBD2 (5 bases). From germline, CDR1 is LNHDA and CDR2 SQIVND (reference sequence). V lost 5 bases, J lost 5 bases, and 12 bases lay in between. The CDR3 runs 13 residues. The CDR3 DNA follows: TGTGCCAGTAGTCGAGGGTTTCGGGAGACCCAGTACTTC. It codes for CASSRGFRETQYF.

The chain uses TRBV15 and TRBJ2-6, with 7 bases lining up with TRBD1. CDR3 length: 17 amino acids. Germline V CDR1 and CDR2: LNHNV, YYDKDF (reference sequence). The J segment lost 2 bases and the V segment lost 5 bases, leaving 9 bases of the junction unmatched. The CDR3 sequence is CATSLKGALTGANVLTF. The CDR3 DNA is TGTGCCACCAGCCTCAAGGGGGCCCTGACTGGGGCCAACGTCCTGACTTTC. Full variable domain (outside the CDR3, taken from reference TRBV15 and TRBJ2-6): DAMVIQNPRYQVTQFGKPVTLSCSQTLNHNVMYWYQQKSSQAPKLLFHYYDKDFNNEADTPDNFQSRRPNTSFCFLDIRSPGLGDTAMYLCATSLKGALTGANVLTFGAGSRLTVL.

This chain connects TRBV5-4 to TRBJ2-3, with TRBD1 as a possible D gene (7 bases). The CDR3 is 15 amino acids. With 4 bases removed from V and 1 base from J, the gap between germline ends came to 13 bases. The V gene's germline CDR1 is SGHNT and CDR2 YYREEE (reference sequence). The CDR3 loop reads CASSPSRGGTDTQYF. The CDR3 DNA sequence: TGTGCCAGCAGCCCCAGCAGGGGGGGCACAGATACGCAGTATTTT.

This clone was seen once. This rearrangement joins TRBV5-4 to TRBJ2-3; a weak D match, TRBD2 (7 bases). The V end was cut by 2 bases, the J end by 3 bases, with 10 bases between. Per germline, CDR1 SGHNT and CDR2 YYREEE (reference sequence). The CDR3 sequence is 14 residues long. The CDR3, as DNA: TGTGCCAGCAGCTTTGGGGGGGCAACAGATACGCAGTATTTT. This translates into CASSFGGATDTQYF.

The chain carries TRBV7-3 and TRBJ1-4, with a tentative D call TRBD1 (5 bases). Germline V CDR1 and CDR2: SGHTA, FQGTGA. This CDR3 is built from 14 residues. V dropped 0 bases and J dropped 6 bases, with 8 bases sitting between them. CDR3 sequence: CASSLTGRDEKLFF. CDR3 in DNA: TGTGCCAGCAGCTTAACGGGGCGCGATGAAAAACTGTTTTTT.